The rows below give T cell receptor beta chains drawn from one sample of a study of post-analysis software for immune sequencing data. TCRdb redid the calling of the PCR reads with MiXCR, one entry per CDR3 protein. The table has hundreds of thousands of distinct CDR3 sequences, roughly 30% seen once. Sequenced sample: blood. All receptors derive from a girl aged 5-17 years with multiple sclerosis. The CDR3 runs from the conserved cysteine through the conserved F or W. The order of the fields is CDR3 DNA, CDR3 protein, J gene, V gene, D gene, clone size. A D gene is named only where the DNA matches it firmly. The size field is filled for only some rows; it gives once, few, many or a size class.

DNA: TGCAGTGCTAGAGTAGGCAGAGCTAATCAGCCCCAGCATTTT
CDR3: CSARVGRANQPQHF
J: TRBJ1-5
V: TRBV20-1
D: NA
size: few

DNA: TGTGCTAGTGGGCCAGGGGATACGCAGTATTTT
CDR3: CASGPGDTQYF
J: TRBJ2-3
V: TRBV12-5
D: NA
size: few

DNA: TGTGCCAGCAGTTTAGCTCCCAACAATGAAAAACTGTTTTTT
CDR3: CASSLAPNNEKLFF
J: TRBJ1-4
V: TRBV12-3/TRBV12-4
D: NA
size: NA

DNA: TGTGCCAGCAGTAATATCGACAGGGGAGTGAGTGAGACCCAGTACTTC
CDR3: CASSNIDRGVSETQYF
J: TRBJ2-5
V: TRBV6-5
D: TRBD1
size: NA

DNA: TGTGCCACTACGAGGGGTTTTGGATCTGGGGCCAACGTCCTGACTTTC
CDR3: CATTRGFGSGANVLTF
J: TRBJ2-6
V: TRBV12-3/TRBV12-4
D: NA
size: many

DNA: TGCGCCAGCAGCTTGTTATTTCGAGAGACCCAGTACTTC
CDR3: CASSLLFRETQYF
J: TRBJ2-5
V: TRBV5-1
D: NA
size: few

DNA: TGCAGCGTTGGGGGACCTATCGGCGGCTACACCTTC
CDR3: CSVGGPIGGYTF
J: TRBJ1-2
V: TRBV29-1
D: NA
size: NA

DNA: TGTGCCAGCGGGACAGTGCCCTCGGGAGCTTTCTTT
CDR3: CASGTVPSGAFF
J: TRBJ1-1
V: TRBV6-2/TRBV6-3
D: TRBD1
size: few

DNA: TGTGCCAGCAGCGTCGGGAGCGGGGGCTCCTACGAGCAGTACTTC
CDR3: CASSVGSGGSYEQYF
J: TRBJ2-7
V: TRBV9
D: TRBD2
size: few

DNA: TGCGCCAGCAGCCAAGCCCATCTAGCTGGGGCCAACGTCCTGACTTTC
CDR3: CASSQAHLAGANVLTF
J: TRBJ2-6
V: TRBV4-3
D: NA
size: NA

DNA: TGTGCCAGCAGCTTAGACCTTCAGCGGGCGAACTATGGCTACACCTTC
CDR3: CASSLDLQRANYGYTF
J: TRBJ1-2
V: TRBV11-2
D: NA
size: few

DNA: TGTGCCAGCAGTTACTCGAACCCGCCAGGGAGGAATGAAAAACTGTTTTTT
CDR3: CASSYSNPPGRNEKLFF
J: TRBJ1-4
V: TRBV6-6
D: NA
size: NA

DNA: TGTGCCAGCAGCCAAGAAGGTGACAGTCTGGGGGGAGAGACCCAGTACTTC
CDR3: CASSQEGDSLGGETQYF
J: TRBJ2-5
V: TRBV3-1
D: NA
size: NA

DNA: TGTGCCAGCAGCGAGGGGACAGGGCTCTCTGGAAACACCATATATTTT
CDR3: CASSEGTGLSGNTIYF
J: TRBJ1-3
V: TRBV9
D: TRBD1
size: NA